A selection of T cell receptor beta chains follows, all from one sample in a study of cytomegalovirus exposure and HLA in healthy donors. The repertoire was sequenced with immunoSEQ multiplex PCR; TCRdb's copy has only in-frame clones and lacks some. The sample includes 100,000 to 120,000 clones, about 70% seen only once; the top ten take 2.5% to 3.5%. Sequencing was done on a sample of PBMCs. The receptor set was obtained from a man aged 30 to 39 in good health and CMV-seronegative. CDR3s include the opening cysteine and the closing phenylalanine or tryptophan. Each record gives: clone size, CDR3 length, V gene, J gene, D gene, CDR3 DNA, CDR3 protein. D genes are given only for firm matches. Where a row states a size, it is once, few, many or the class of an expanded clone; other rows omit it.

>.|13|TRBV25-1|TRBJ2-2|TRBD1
TGTGCCAGCACCACAGGGGACGGCGGGGAGCTGTTTTTT
CASTTGDGGELFF
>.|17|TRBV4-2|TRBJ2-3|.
TGTGCCAGCAGCCAAGATCACGTGAAAACTAGCACAGATACGCAGTATTTT
CASSQDHVKTSTDTQYF
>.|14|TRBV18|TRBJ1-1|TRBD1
TGTGCCAGCTCACCGGACAGGGTGAACACTGAAGCTTTCTTT
CASSPDRVNTEAFF
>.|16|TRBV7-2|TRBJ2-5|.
TGTGCCAGCAGCTTAAGGTTCAAAGGGCGGGAAGAGACCCAGTACTTC
CASSLRFKGREETQYF
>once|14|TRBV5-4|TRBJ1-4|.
TGTGCCAGCAGCTCCACAGGGAAGAATGAAAAACTGTTTTTT
CASSSTGKNEKLFF
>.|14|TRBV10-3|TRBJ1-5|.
TGTGCCATCAGTGAGTCAGGGCGCGGGCAGCCCCAGCATTTT
CAISESGRGQPQHF
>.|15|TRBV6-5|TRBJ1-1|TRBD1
TGTGCCAGCAGTTACTCGGGACAGGGGGCACCTGAAGCTTTCTTT
CASSYSGQGAPEAFF
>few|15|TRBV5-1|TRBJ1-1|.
TGCGCCAGCAGCCCCCGCCCAGGTAATGTCGCTGAAGCTTTCTTT
CASSPRPGNVAEAFF
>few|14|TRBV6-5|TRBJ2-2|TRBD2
TGTGCCAGCAGGCCTAGCGGGAGTGCCGGGGAGCTGTTTTTT
CASRPSGSAGELFF
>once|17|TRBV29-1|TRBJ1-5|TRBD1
TGCAGCGTAACAGGGGGACAGGGGGCGTATAGCAATCAGCCCCAGCATTTT
CSVTGGQGAYSNQPQHF
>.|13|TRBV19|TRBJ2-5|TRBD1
TGTGCCAGTCGACAGGGGGGACAAGAGACCCAGTACTTC
CASRQGGQETQYF
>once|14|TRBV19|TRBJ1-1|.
TGTGCCAGTAGTATTGGAGGGGCGAACACTGAAGCTTTCTTT
CASSIGGANTEAFF
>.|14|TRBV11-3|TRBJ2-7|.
TGTGCCAGCAGCCACGAGGACAGAGACTACGAGCAGTACTTC
CASSHEDRDYEQYF
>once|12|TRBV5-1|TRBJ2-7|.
TGCGCCAGCAGCTTGGGACGGGACGAGCAGTACTTC
CASSLGRDEQYF
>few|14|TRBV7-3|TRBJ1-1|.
TGTGCCAGCAGGTCGGACAGTCTGAACACTGAAGCTTTCTTT
CASRSDSLNTEAFF
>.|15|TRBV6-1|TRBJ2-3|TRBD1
TGTGCCAGCAGTGCGGACAGGGGGCGCACAGATACGCAGTATTTT
CASSADRGRTDTQYF
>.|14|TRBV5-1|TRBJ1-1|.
TGCGCCAGCAGCCCCCGATCAGAAAACACTGAAGCTTTCTTT
CASSPRSENTEAFF
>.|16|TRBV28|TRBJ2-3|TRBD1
TGTGCCAGCAGTCCGCCTGGGACAGGGCCAACTGCTACGCAGTATTTT
CASSPPGTGPTATQYF
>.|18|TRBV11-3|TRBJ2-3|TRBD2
TGTGCCAGCAGTCCAGGACTAGCGGGCGCCCTGGGGGCAGATACGCAGTATTTT
CASSPGLAGALGADTQYF
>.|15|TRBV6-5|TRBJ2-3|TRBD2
TGTGCCAGCAGTACTAGCGGGAGAGGGGCAGATACGCAGTATTTT
CASSTSGRGADTQYF
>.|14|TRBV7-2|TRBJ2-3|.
TGTGCCAGCAGCTGGGGTAGCGAGGTAGATACGCAGTATTTT
CASSWGSEVDTQYF
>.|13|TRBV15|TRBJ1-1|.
TGTGCCACCAGCTCCCAGGTAAACACTGAAGCTTTCTTT
CATSSQVNTEAFF
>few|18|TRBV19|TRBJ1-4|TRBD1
TGTGCCAGTACCCCCTTCTGGACAGGGGGAACAACTAATGAAAAACTGTTTTTT
CASTPFWTGGTTNEKLFF
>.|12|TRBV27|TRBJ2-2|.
TGTGCCAGCAGCTGGAACACCGGGGAGCTGTTTTTT
CASSWNTGELFF
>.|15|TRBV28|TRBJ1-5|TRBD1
TGTGCCAGCAGCCGGAAGGGACAGGGAAGACAGCCCCAGCATTTT
CASSRKGQGRQPQHF
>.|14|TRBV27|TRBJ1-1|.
TGTGCCAGCAGTTTACAGGGGCCGGGCACTGAAGCTTTCTTT
CASSLQGPGTEAFF
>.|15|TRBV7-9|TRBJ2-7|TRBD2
TGTGCCAGCAGCTTTGACGGGGGGGACTGGGACGAGCAGTACTTC
CASSFDGGDWDEQYF
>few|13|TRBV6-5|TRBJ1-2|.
TGTGCCAGCAGGGAGGCGTCGGGCTACGGCTACACCTTC
CASREASGYGYTF
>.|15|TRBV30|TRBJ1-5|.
TGTGCCTGGAGTGTTAGGACAGCCAGCAATCAGCCCCAGCATTTT
CAWSVRTASNQPQHF
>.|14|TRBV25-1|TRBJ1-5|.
TGTGCCAGCAGTGAAGGGCAGAGCAATCAGCCCCAGCATTTT
CASSEGQSNQPQHF
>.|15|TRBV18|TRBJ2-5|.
TGTGCCAGCTCAGGCCTAGCGCGTGGGTACGAGACCCAGTACTTC
CASSGLARGYETQYF
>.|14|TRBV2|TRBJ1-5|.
TGTGCCAGCAGTGAGTCGATCGGGAATCAGCCCCAGCATTTT
CASSESIGNQPQHF
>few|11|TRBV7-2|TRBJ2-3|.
TGTGCCAGCAGCGAGGGAAATACGCAGTATTTT
CASSEGNTQYF
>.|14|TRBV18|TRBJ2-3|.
TGTGCCAGCTCACTTAGCGCTAGCACAGATACGCAGTATTTT
CASSLSASTDTQYF
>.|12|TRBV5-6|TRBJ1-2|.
TGTGCCAGCAGCTTGGAGCACTATGGCTACACCTTC
CASSLEHYGYTF
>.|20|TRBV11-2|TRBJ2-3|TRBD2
TGTGCCAGCAGCTTAGATCCCAGGGTACCCAGCGGGAAGGCCGGGGATACGCAGTATTTT
CASSLDPRVPSGKAGDTQYF
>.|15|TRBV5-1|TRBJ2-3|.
TGCGCCAGCAGCCCCCCCAGGGTATACACAGATACGCAGTATTTT
CASSPPRVYTDTQYF
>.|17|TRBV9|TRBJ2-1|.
TGTGCCAGCAGCGCCCAAAGGCCGGGACTTAGCGTTGGTGAGCAGTTCTTC
CASSAQRPGLSVGEQFF
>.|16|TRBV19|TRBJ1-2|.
TGTGCCAGTAGTATAGGTCCAGGGTCCCACAACTATGGCTACACCTTC
CASSIGPGSHNYGYTF
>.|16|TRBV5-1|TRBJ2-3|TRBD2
TGCGCCAGCAGCCCGGGACTAGCGGGAATGACAGATACGCAGTATTTT
CASSPGLAGMTDTQYF
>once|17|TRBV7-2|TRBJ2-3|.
TGTGCCAGCAGCCGACTGGCGAGCGGGTACGACACAGATACGCAGTATTTT
CASSRLASGYDTDTQYF
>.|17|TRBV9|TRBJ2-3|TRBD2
TGTGCCAGCAGCGTAGGGGCTCTAGCGGGAGACTCAGATACGCAGTATTTT
CASSVGALAGDSDTQYF
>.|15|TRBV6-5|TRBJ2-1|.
TGTGCCAGCAGTTACAAAGGAGGTTGGACCGATGAGCAGTTCTTC
CASSYKGGWTDEQFF
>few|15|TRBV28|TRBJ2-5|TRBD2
TGTGCCAGCAGGTCTAGCGGGAGTTTTCAAGAGACCCAGTACTTC
CASRSSGSFQETQYF
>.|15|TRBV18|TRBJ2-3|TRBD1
TGTGCCAGCTCCCCCGAGACAGGGGTGCGTGGTACGCAGTATTTT
CASSPETGVRGTQYF
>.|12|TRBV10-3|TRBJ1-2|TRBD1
TGTGCCAGCACAGGGGGCGAATCTGGCTACACCTTC
CASTGGESGYTF
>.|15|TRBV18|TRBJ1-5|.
TGTGCCAGCTCACCAGGGGCTGAATGGAATCAGCCCCAGCATTTT
CASSPGAEWNQPQHF
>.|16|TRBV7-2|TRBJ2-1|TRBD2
TGTGCCAGCAGCTTACGGTCGCTAGCGGGAGACAATGAGCAGTTCTTC
CASSLRSLAGDNEQFF
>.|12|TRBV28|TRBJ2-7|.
TGTGCCAGCAGTTTAAAGCCTTACGAGCAGTACTTC
CASSLKPYEQYF